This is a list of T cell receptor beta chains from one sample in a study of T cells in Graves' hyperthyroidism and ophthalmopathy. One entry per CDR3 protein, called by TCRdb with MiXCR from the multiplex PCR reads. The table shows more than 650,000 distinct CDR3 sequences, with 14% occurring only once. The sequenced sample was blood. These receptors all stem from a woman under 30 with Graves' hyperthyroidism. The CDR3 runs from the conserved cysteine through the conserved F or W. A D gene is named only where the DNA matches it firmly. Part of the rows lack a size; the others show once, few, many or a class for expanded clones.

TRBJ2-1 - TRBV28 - TGTGCCAGCAGTTTAGGGGGGCACTACAATGAGCAGTTCTTC CASSLGGHYNEQFF
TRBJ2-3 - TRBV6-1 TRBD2 TGTGCCAGCAGTGAAGATCGACTAGCGGGAGGTAGAGCTAGCACAGATACGCAGTATTTT CASSEDRLAGGRASTDTQYF
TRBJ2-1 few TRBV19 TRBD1 TGTGCCAGTAGCCCGGGACAGGGAAACTACAATGAGCAGTTCTTC CASSPGQGNYNEQFF
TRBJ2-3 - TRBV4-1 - TGCGCCAGCAGCCAAGAAGACAGTTGGGGCACAGATACGCAGTATTTT CASSQEDSWGTDTQYF
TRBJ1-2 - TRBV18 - TGTGCCAGCTCACCAACGACAGTCTATGGCCACACCTTC CASSPTTVYGHTF
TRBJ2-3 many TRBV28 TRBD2 TGTGCCAGCCTAAGGGCGGGAGGAATAACAGATACGCAGTATTTT CASLRAGGITDTQYF
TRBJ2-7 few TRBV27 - TGTGCCAGCAGTTTTGACAGGAACGAGCAGTACTTC CASSFDRNEQYF
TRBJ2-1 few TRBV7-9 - TGTGCCAGCAGCTCGCCGGGAGCAAGATACAATGAGCAGTTCTTC CASSSPGARYNEQFF
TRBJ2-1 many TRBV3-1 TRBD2 TGTGCCAGCAGCCCCCTTTCTACCGGGACTAGCGGGAGGGTCAATGAGCAGTTCTTC CASSPLSTGTSGRVNEQFF
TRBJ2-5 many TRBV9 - TGTGCCAGCAGCGTAGATGTGGGGTCCCTCCAAGAGACCCAGTACTTC CASSVDVGSLQETQYF
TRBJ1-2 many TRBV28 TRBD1 TGTGCCAGCAGTCTCTCCGACAGGGTTCGGAATGGCTACACCTTC CASSLSDRVRNGYTF
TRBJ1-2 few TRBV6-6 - TGTGCCAGCAGTTACGTCAGGGGCGGCGGCTACACCTTC CASSYVRGGGYTF
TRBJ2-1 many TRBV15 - TGTGCCACCAGCAGAGACTCCCCTCTAGAGTACGGGTCCTACAATGAGCAGTTCTTC CATSRDSPLEYGSYNEQFF
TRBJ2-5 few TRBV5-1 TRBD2 TGCGCCAGCAGCTGGACGCCGGGACTAGCAAACAGAGAGACCCAGTACTTC CASSWTPGLANRETQYF
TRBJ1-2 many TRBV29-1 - TGCAGCGCCGCCGGGTTGGAGACAGACCCGACGAAGGGAGGCTACACCTTC CSAAGLETDPTKGGYTF
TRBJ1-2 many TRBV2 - TGTGCCAGCAGTGAGCGGACGGGAGCCCGGGGTGGCTACACCTTC CASSERTGARGGYTF
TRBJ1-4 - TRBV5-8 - TGTGCCAGCAGCTTTGGTGGGGCCCCGGCGGCTAATGAAAAACTGTTTTTT CASSFGGAPAANEKLFF